The present TCR beta chain was sequenced within a study of blood T cell repertoires in COVID-19. Study as a whole: The United States, Italy and Spain provided the acute and convalescent COVID-19 samples. From T cells, B-cell-depleted T cells, or PBMCs came the material, which was cDNA or gDNA.

Sequencing was performed with immunoSEQ multiplex PCR; in TCRdb, only in-frame clones are kept and a portion is missing. Found here are 200,000 to 250,000 clones, approximately 82% of them singletons; the top ten hold 3% to 4.5%. CDR3 length equals 18 residues. The germline V gene encodes CDR1 SGHVS and CDR2 FQNEAQ. V lost 1 base, J lost 6 bases, and 9 bases stayed unmatched. The source is a woman of 80 years or more with acute or convalescent COVID-19. Sequenced: peripheral blood. The rearrangement uses TRBV7-8 and TRBJ2-1, with 13 nucleotides matching TRBD2. The CDR3 bases are TGTGCCAGCAGCTTAGTGAGGACTAGCGGGGGTCGAGTCAATGAGCAGTTCTTC. It is translated as CASSLVRTSGGRVNEQFF.